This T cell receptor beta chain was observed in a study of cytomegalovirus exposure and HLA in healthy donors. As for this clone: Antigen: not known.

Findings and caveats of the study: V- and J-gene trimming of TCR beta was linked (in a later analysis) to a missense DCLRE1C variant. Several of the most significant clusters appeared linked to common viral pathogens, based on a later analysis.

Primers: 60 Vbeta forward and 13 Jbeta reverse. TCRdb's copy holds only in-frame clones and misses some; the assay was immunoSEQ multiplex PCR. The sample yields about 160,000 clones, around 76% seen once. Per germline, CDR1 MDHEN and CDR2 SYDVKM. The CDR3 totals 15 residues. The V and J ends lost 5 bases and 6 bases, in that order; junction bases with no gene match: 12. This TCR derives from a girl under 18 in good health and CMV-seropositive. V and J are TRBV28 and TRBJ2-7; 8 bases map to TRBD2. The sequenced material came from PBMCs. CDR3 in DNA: TGTGCCAGCAGTCTTCGACTGGGACTAGAGGCCGAGCAGTACTTC. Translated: CASSLRLGLEAEQYF.